This TCR beta chain stems from a study of tumor-infiltrating lymphocytes in oesophageal squamous cell carcinoma (TCRdb year 2016). As regards this clonotype: There is no known antigen for this receptor. Within one base of it there is no much larger clone, and no base qualities were kept.

Receptor libraries were prepared by PCR. The run used an Illumina HiSeq 2000. The public reads were run again by TCRdb, first through fastp at Q25 and then through MiXCR, and only productive beta chains were kept. One record per CDR3 amino acid sequence lists the most common genes and DNA. This sample comprises about 25,000 distinct CDR3 sequences, 30% to 40% of them detected only once. Less than 30% of the sample is in the top ten clones. The CDR3 runs 8 residues from the cysteine to the phenylalanine. The entry retains the CDR3 DNA only, 24 bases that are in frame from base 1. Trimming takes 4 bases from V and 18 bases from J, and the germline ends sit 5 bases apart. CDR1 SGHKS and CDR2 YYEKEE are derived from the germline V gene (reference sequence).

What was sequenced was esophageal tumor tissue. The rearranged chain carries TRBV5-5 and TRBJ2-6; the best D guess is TRBD2, with 5 bases matching. The sequence derives from a male donor with esophageal squamous cell carcinoma. The sequenced DNA: TGTGCCAGCAGCGGAGGGACTTTC. Translated, this gives CASSGGTF.